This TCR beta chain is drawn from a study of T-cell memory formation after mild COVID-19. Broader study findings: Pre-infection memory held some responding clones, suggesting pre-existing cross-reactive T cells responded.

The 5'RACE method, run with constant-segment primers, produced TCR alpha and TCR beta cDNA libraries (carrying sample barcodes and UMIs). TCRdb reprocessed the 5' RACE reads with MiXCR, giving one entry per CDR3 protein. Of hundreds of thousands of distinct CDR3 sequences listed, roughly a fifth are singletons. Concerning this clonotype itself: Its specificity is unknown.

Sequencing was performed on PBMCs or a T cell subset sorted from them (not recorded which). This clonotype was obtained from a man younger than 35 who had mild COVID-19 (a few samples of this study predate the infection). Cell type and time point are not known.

The CDR3 bases are TGTGCCAGCAGGCCGGGGCCGTCCTACGAGCAGTACTTC. It translates to CASRPGPSYEQYF. The V and J genes are TRBV28 and TRBJ2-7; perhaps D is TRBD1 or TRBD2 (5 bases each). This CDR3 contains 13 residues. The V end was cut by 6 bases, the J end by 1 base, with 10 bases between. The V gene's germline CDR1 is MDHEN and CDR2 SYDVKM.